This T cell receptor beta chain was documented in a study of blood T cell repertoires in COVID-19. Study in general: T cells, B-cell-depleted T cells, or PBMCs provided the cDNA or gDNA that served as material.

This clone was counted a few times. In the study's own analysis: Nucleated cell counts were estimated from reference gene primer amplification. Assay used: immunoSEQ multiplex PCR; TCRdb lists only in-frame clones, some missing. D and trimming come from the DNA, and the V and J calls and clone size come from that table. The repertoire includes approximately 140,000 clones, 70% to 85% of them detected once, and 8.8% sits in the top ten. This TCR was sampled from a woman older than 75 in a cohort sampled during active or convalescent COVID-19. Sequencing was carried out using peripheral blood.

The DNA of the CDR3 is TGTGCCAGCAGTTTGACAGAAACTAATGAAAAACTGTTTTTT. The encoded protein is CASSLTETNEKLFF. The rearrangement uses TRBV27 and TRBJ1-4; D possibly corresponds to TRBD1 (5 bases). V lost 3 bases, J lost 1 base, and 6 bases lay in between. The length of the CDR3 is 14 residues. Germline values: CDR1 MNHEY, CDR2 SMNVEV (reference sequence).